The 31 T cell receptor beta chains reported below all come from one sample, sequenced in a study of shared clonotypes between healthy human individuals (TCRdb year 2020). Receptor amplification or capture employed the immunoSEQ multiplex PCR assay. The source is immuneACCESS, and TCRdb retained only in-frame sequences with V and J called. Part of the clones is not carried over; for the studies checked, unresolved V genes explain less than half of this, and the remainder is unexplained. Within this sample are about 1.5 million clones, with around 98% of them counted one time only. The top ten constitute roughly 0.42% of the sample. The sample was naive CD4+ T cells sorted from blood. In light of the paper, this sample's cell subset or site label describes: CD45RA+ positively selected. Every receptor here comes from a man aged 30-40 years in good health.

The chain links TRBV18 to TRBJ1-4; D remains ambiguous. Deletions cut 5 bases from V and 3 bases from J, with 7 bases between. CDR3 length: 13 residues. Per the germline V gene, CDR1 is KGHSH and CDR2 is LQKENI. This chain's CDR3 is CASSSSSNEKLFF. For the CDR3, the DNA is TGTGCCAGCTCATCAAGTTCTAATGAAAAACTGTTTTTT. The complete variable domain, with remaining parts taken from reference TRBV18 and TRBJ1-4, reads NAGVMQNPRHLVRRRGQEARLRCSPMKGHSHVYWYRQLPEEGLKFMVYLQKENIIDESGMPKERFSAEFPKEGPSILRIQQVVRGDSAAYFCASSSSSNEKLFFGSGTQLSVL.

V and J are TRBV6-1 and TRBJ1-5, with TRBD1 identical over 8 bases. Trimming took 6 bases from V and 6 from J; bases not matched to a gene: 10. The CDR3 has 15 residues. Germline V gene sequence: CDR1 MNHNS, CDR2 SASEGT. The CDR3 DNA reads as TGTGCCAGCAGGTCAGGACAGGGCCAGGGTCAGCCCCAGCATTTT. This gives the protein CASRSGQGQGQPQHF.

CDR3 amino acids: CASSPGWYNEQFF. CDR3 in DNA: TGTGCCAGCAGTCCGGGGTGGTACAATGAGCAGTTCTTC. The V and J genes are TRBV6-5 and TRBJ2-1; D may be TRBD2 (5 bases). The CDR3 is made up of 13 amino acids. The germline V and J ends were trimmed by 5 bases and 4 bases, with 9 bases remaining between them. Germline V gene data show CDR1 as MNHEY and CDR2 as SVGAGI.

The rearrangement uses TRBV18 and TRBJ1-4; D is possibly TRBD1 (5 bases). The CDR3 is made up of 14 amino acids. Trimming left V 2 bases short and J 8 bases short, with 12 bases between. Germline CDR1 is KGHSH and CDR2 is LQKENI. CDR3 region: CASSPGGLGEKLFF. Here the CDR3 DNA reads TGTGCCAGCTCACCAGGGGGACTGGGGGAAAAACTGTTTTTT.

The CDR3 nucleotides read TGTGCCAGCAGCCTCGGATCCGGGACTAGCAAGCAGTTCTTC. Translation: CASSLGSGTSKQFF. The chain carries TRBV11-3 and TRBJ2-1; 9 bases line up with TRBD2. The ends lost 5 bases at V and 11 bases at J; junction bases unmatched: 10. The CDR3 is made up of 14 amino acids. Germline CDR1 and CDR2: SGHNT and YENEEA.

The chain links TRBV28 to TRBJ2-1; D is unresolved. V was clipped by 8 bases and J by 8 bases, with 10 bases between them. Germline V CDR1 and CDR2: MDHEN, SYDVKM. The CDR3 runs to 11 residues. CDR3 nucleotides: TGTGCCAGCCAGAGTAGGGATGAGCAGTTCTTC. It translates to CASQSRDEQFF.

The CDR3 DNA sequence: TGCGCCAGCAGCCATTCCGGGACGCCGAAGATAGCTTTCTTT. Translation gives CASSHSGTPKIAFF. The chain links TRBV4-3 to TRBJ1-1; D is perhaps TRBD1 (5 bases). The CDR3 runs 14 residues. The germline CDR1 and CDR2 sequences are LGHNA and YSLEER. V was shortened by 3 bases and J by 10 bases, with 18 bases between the two germline ends.

J is TRBJ2-1 and V is TRBV5-1, with TRBD2 matching 9 bases. The CDR3 totals 16 residues. CDR1 and CDR2 from the germline V gene are SGHRS and YFSETQ. V gave up 6 bases and J gave up 2 bases; unmatched junction bases: 9. The CDR3 DNA is TGCGCCAGCAAGGTTGGGCTAGCGGGACCCTACAATGAGCAGTTCTTC. Amino acids: CASKVGLAGPYNEQFF.

This chain joins TRBV29-1 and TRBJ2-5; TRBD2 is a possible D gene (5 bases). The CDR3 is made up of 14 amino acids. Germline V gene sequence: CDR1 SQVTM, CDR2 ANQGSEA. V was cut by 5 bases and J by 0 bases, with 13 bases left in between. The CDR3: CSVPGRANQETQYF. CDR3 in DNA: TGCAGCGTTCCCGGGCGGGCCAACCAAGAGACCCAGTACTTC.

About this clone: Additional DNA sequences in this sample encode the identical CDR3. The rearrangement links TRBV5-1 to TRBJ2-3; no reliable D call. The CDR3 covers 13 residues. The V and J ends lost 0 bases and 5 bases respectively, with 7 bases between them. Germline values: CDR1 SGHRS, CDR2 YFSETQ. The CDR3 region has the DNA TGCGCCAGCAGCTTGGGGGCGTTAGATACGCAGTATTTT. Translated, it gives CASSLGALDTQYF.

For this clone: Relative to the germline gene, one junction end is altered; a read error may explain this. The V and J genes are TRBV7-7 and TRBJ2-5; 8 bases map to TRBD2. CDR3 size: 13 residues. In germline, CDR1 is SSHAT, CDR2 FNYEAQ (reference sequence). The DNA of the CDR3 is TGTGCTAGCAGCTTAGCGGGGCCCGGGACCCAGTACTTC. Translating gives CASSLAGPGTQYF.

The chain uses TRBV19 and TRBJ2-7; 9 bases map to TRBD1. CDR3 length: 14 residues. J lost 4 bases, V lost 4 bases, and 5 bases had no gene match. The V gene's germline CDR1 is LNHDA and CDR2 SQIVND (reference sequence). The CDR3 coding sequence is TGTGCCAGTAGTAAATGGGACAGGGTATACGAGCAGTACTTC. This codes for CASSKWDRVYEQYF.

The genes are TRBV5-5 and TRBJ2-1; perhaps TRBD2 as D (6 bases). This CDR3 contains 14 residues. In germline, CDR1 is SGHKS, CDR2 YYEKEE (reference sequence). V lost 2 bases and J lost 6, with 12 bases in between. The CDR3 region has the DNA TGTGCCAGCAGCTTAGTAGCGGACGGCAATGAGCAGTTCTTC. It encodes CASSLVADGNEQFF.

The chain carries TRBV15 and TRBJ2-5; D gene ambiguous. The CDR3 has 19 residues. V dropped 3 bases and J dropped 7 bases, with 30 bases sitting between them. The germline gives CDR1 LNHNV, CDR2 YYDKDF (reference sequence). CDR3 region: CATSSRQHHEDGKRVTQYF. Here the CDR3 DNA reads TGTGCCACCAGCAGCCGACAACACCACGAAGACGGAAAGCGAGTGACCCAGTACTTC.

About this clone itself: A read error may produce the germline difference seen at one junction end. The chain links TRBV7-2 to TRBJ2-1; a weak D match, TRBD1 (5 bases). The CDR3 has 14 amino acids. Germline values: CDR1 SGHTA, CDR2 FQGNSA. This CDR3 is CASSFRQSFNEQFF. The CDR3 region has the DNA TGTGCCAGCAGCTTCAGACAGTCCTTCAATGAGCAGTTCTTC.

This clone is a singleton in its sample. This rearrangement joins TRBV29-1 to TRBJ2-7; D may be TRBD1 or TRBD2 (6 bases each). Between the trimmed V and J ends, which lost 7 bases and 4 bases, there was a span of 17 bases. CDR3 length: 13 residues. Germline V gives CDR1 SQVTM, CDR2 ANQGSEA. CDR3 sequence: CSGGEDRVYEQYF. CDR3 bases: TGCAGCGGGGGGGAGGACAGAGTTTACGAGCAGTACTTC.

For this clone: Other DNA sequences in this sample translate to the same CDR3. The chain has TRBV29-1 and TRBJ2-5; 7 positions match TRBD2. The germline V gene has CDR1 SQVTM and CDR2 ANQGSEA. The CDR3 totals 12 residues. The V and J ends lost 4 bases and 5 bases, in that order; junction bases with no gene match: 4. CDR3 sequence (DNA): TGCAGCGTTGGTGGCGGGAGTGAGACCCAGTACTTC. Translation gives CSVGGGSETQYF.

The chain uses TRBV28 and TRBJ2-1; TRBD2 aligns across 10 bases. The junction had 11 bases not matched to a gene; V was cut back by 7 bases and J by 5 bases. CDR1 and CDR2 (germline): MDHEN, SYDVKM. The length of the CDR3 is 16 residues. The CDR3 here is CASITTGTSEHNEQFF. The DNA for the CDR3 is TGTGCCAGCATCACGACCGGGACTAGCGAACACAATGAGCAGTTCTTC.

Here the CDR3 reads CASSFGTGKQETQYF. CDR3 DNA: TGTGCCAGCAGCTTCGGGACAGGGAAACAAGAGACCCAGTACTTC. The chain combines TRBV7-3 with TRBJ2-5; 9 nucleotides match TRBD1. The CDR3 contains 15 residues. Germline V lookup: CDR1 SGHTA, CDR2 FQGTGA. V dropped 3 bases and J dropped 2; count of bases not matched to a gene: 4. Full variable domain (outside the CDR3, taken from reference TRBV7-3 and TRBJ2-5): GAGVSQTPSNKVTEKGKYVELRCDPISGHTALYWYRQSLGQGPEFLIYFQGTGAADDSGLPNDRFFAVRPEGSVSTLKIQRTERGDSAVYLCASSFGTGKQETQYFGPGTRLLVL.

The chain joins TRBV28 to TRBJ2-1; 10 bases map to TRBD1. This CDR3 contains 15 residues. Germline V gene data show CDR1 as MDHEN and CDR2 as SYDVKM. V was clipped by 2 bases and J by 8 bases; unmatched bases: 6. The CDR3 DNA reads TGTGCCAGCAGTTTACCTGGGACAGGGGACCATGAGCAGTTCTTC. It specifies CASSLPGTGDHEQFF.

The chain has TRBV27 and TRBJ2-5; 11 bases agree with TRBD1. J was trimmed by 5 bases and V by 3 bases; bases with no gene match: 5. CDR1 is MNHEY, CDR2 SMNVEV, per germline (reference sequence). CDR3 length: 15 residues. The CDR3 bases are TGTGCCAGCAGTTTCGCGGGACAGGGGGGTGAGACCCAGTACTTC. It specifies CASSFAGQGGETQYF.

V usage is TRBV28 and J usage is TRBJ2-6, with D possibly TRBD2 on 5 matching bases. Germline values: CDR1 MDHEN, CDR2 SYDVKM. The CDR3 length is 16 residues. The V end lost 6 bases, the J end lost 0 bases, and 12 bases lay between the germline ends. The CDR3 is CASRPPGYSGANVLTF. In DNA, the CDR3 is TGTGCCAGCAGACCTCCGGGGTACTCTGGGGCCAACGTCCTGACTTTC.

This sequence joins TRBV10-2 and TRBJ2-7, with 7 bases fitting TRBD2. The germline V gene encodes CDR1 WSHSY and CDR2 SAAADI. V lost 1 base, J lost 7 bases, and 7 bases stayed unmatched. The CDR3 runs 14 residues. The CDR3 sequence is CASSELRERGEQYF. The CDR3 bases are TGCGCCAGCAGTGAGTTGCGGGAGCGCGGGGAGCAGTACTTC.

The chain recombines TRBV20-1 with TRBJ1-3; 8 positions match TRBD1. This CDR3 region has 11 residues. V shed 5 bases, J shed 11 bases, and the junction held 5 bases outside the gene matches. CDR1 DFQATT and CDR2 SNEGSKA come from the germline V gene (reference sequence). The chain's CDR3 is CSAGQGMAIYF. The CDR3 DNA reads TGCAGTGCTGGACAGGGTATGGCCATATATTTT.

The CDR3 spells CASSKSGGGTDTQYF. CDR3 in DNA: TGTGCCAGCAGCAAAAGCGGGGGTGGGACAGATACGCAGTATTTT. This chain links TRBV28 with TRBJ2-3; 8 positions match TRBD2. Germline-derived CDR1 and CDR2 are MDHEN and SYDVKM. This CDR3 is built from 15 residues. Trimming at V came to 6 bases and at J to 3 bases, leaving 8 bases not matched to a gene.

This clone was found once. The chain employs TRBV5-1 and TRBJ2-3, with 7 positions matching TRBD2. There are 16 residues in the CDR3. After removal of 4 bases from V and 6 bases from J, the junction contained 14 bases not matched to a gene. CDR1 and CDR2 from the germline V gene are SGHRS and YFSETQ. The CDR3 coding sequence is TGCGCCAGCAGCGTCGGCCGGGGCGGGAGTACTGATACGCAGTATTTT. Its translation: CASSVGRGGSTDTQYF.

Of note for this clone: This specimen includes other DNA sequences encoding the same CDR3. The chain has TRBV5-1 and TRBJ1-5; no clear D. Germline V CDR1 and CDR2: SGHRS, YFSETQ. V dropped 2 bases and J dropped 0 bases, with 9 bases sitting between them. The length of the CDR3 is 15 residues. In DNA form, the CDR3 reads TGCGCCAGCAGCTTAGCCGGAAATAGCAATCAGCCCCAGCATTTT. This gives the protein CASSLAGNSNQPQHF.

This sequence joins TRBV28 and TRBJ2-2; D uncertain. The germline V gene encodes CDR1 MDHEN and CDR2 SYDVKM. Trimming left V 6 bases short and J 4 bases short, with 6 bases between. This CDR3 comprises 12 residues. CDR3 sequence reads: CASSPATGELFF. CDR3 in DNA: TGTGCCAGCAGCCCAGCCACCGGGGAGCTGTTTTTT.

The rearrangement joins TRBV5-1 to TRBJ1-3; 7 bases fit TRBD1. CDR1 SGHRS and CDR2 YFSETQ come from the germline V gene. J lost 4 bases, V lost 4 bases, and 8 bases had no gene match. There are 15 residues in the CDR3. The CDR3, as DNA: TGCGCCAGCAGCCCCACAGGGGTCGACGGAAACACCATATATTTT. Residues: CASSPTGVDGNTIYF.

The rearrangement joins TRBV6-1 to TRBJ1-1; 7 bases fit TRBD1. The germline V gene encodes CDR1 MNHNS and CDR2 SASEGT. The CDR3 is 16 residues long. V shed 2 bases, J shed 5 bases, and the junction held 11 bases outside the gene matches. The CDR3 DNA reads as TGTGCCAGCAGTGAATTTCCGACAGGGAGTATGACTGAAGCTTTCTTT. The encoded protein is CASSEFPTGSMTEAFF.

This chain uses TRBV7-3 with TRBJ1-2, with D perhaps matching TRBD1 (5 bases). V was trimmed by 5 bases and J by 4 bases, leaving 17 bases between them. CDR3 size: 15 residues. CDR1 is SGHTA, CDR2 FQGTGA, per germline. CDR3 protein: CASSPKGLDSYGYTF. CDR3 DNA sequence: TGTGCCAGCAGCCCGAAAGGGCTAGACAGCTATGGCTACACCTTC.